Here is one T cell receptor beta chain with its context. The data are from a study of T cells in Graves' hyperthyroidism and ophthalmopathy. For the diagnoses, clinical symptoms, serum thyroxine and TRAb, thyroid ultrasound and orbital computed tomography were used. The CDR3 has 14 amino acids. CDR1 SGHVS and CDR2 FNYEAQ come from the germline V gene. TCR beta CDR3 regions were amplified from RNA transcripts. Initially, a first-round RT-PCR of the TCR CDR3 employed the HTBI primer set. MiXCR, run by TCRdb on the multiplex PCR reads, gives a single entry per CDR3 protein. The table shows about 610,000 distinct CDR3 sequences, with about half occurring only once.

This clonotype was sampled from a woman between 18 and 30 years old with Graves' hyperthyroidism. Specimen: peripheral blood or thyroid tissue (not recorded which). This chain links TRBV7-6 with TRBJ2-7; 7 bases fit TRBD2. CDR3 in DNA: TGTGCTAGACCCGCTAGCGGATCAACCTACGAGCAGTACTTC. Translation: CARPASGSTYEQYF.